This is a list of T cell receptor beta chains from one sample in a study of blood T cell repertoires in COVID-19. Repertoires were generated with immunoSEQ multiplex PCR, while TCRdb's copy carries only in-frame clones and drops some. This table has about 110,000 clones, 76% appearing once. Sequencing was carried out using peripheral blood. The receptors derive from a woman older than 75 with acute or convalescent COVID-19. Both conserved end residues are part of each CDR3. The D gene is left open where the match is weak. The listing skips clone size in some rows; elsewhere it reads once, few, many or a size class.

cdr3_aa: CASSQVAGDTQYF
cdr3_nt: TGTGCCAGCAGCCAAGTTGCGGGAGATACGCAGTATTTT
v_call: TRBV3-1/TRBV3-2
j_call: TRBJ2-3
d_call: -
clone_size: -

cdr3_aa: CASSLAGGRSPLHF
cdr3_nt: TGCGCCAGCAGCTTGGCCGGGGGGCGATCACCCCTCCACTTT
v_call: TRBV5-1
j_call: TRBJ1-6
d_call: -
clone_size: -

cdr3_aa: CASSESMGQGPLGAFF
cdr3_nt: TGTGCCAGCAGTGAATCAATGGGACAGGGACCGTTAGGAGCTTTCTTT
v_call: TRBV2
j_call: TRBJ1-1
d_call: TRBD1
clone_size: -

cdr3_aa: CASSVDRESYEQYF
cdr3_nt: TGTGCCAGCTCAGTCGACAGGGAGTCCTACGAGCAGTACTTC
v_call: TRBV18
j_call: TRBJ2-7
d_call: TRBD1
clone_size: -

cdr3_aa: CASSLLAHSPLHF
cdr3_nt: TGTGCCAGCAGTTTATTGGCCCATTCACCCCTCCACTTT
v_call: TRBV28
j_call: TRBJ1-6
d_call: -
clone_size: -

cdr3_aa: CASSERDARSGKLFF
cdr3_nt: TGTGCCAGCAGTGAAAGGGATGCTCGAAGCGGAAAACTGTTTTTT
v_call: TRBV6-1
j_call: TRBJ1-4
d_call: -
clone_size: -

cdr3_aa: CASSGTSGSLEQYF
cdr3_nt: TGTGCCAGCAGTGGGACTAGCGGGAGCCTCGAGCAGTACTTC
v_call: TRBV2
j_call: TRBJ2-7
d_call: TRBD2
clone_size: -

cdr3_aa: CASSPEGEVYGYTF
cdr3_nt: TGTGCCAGCAGCCCAGAGGGGGAAGTCTATGGCTACACCTTC
v_call: TRBV7-8
j_call: TRBJ1-2
d_call: -
clone_size: -

cdr3_aa: CASSLAPVAGELFF
cdr3_nt: TGTGCCAGCAGCTTAGCGCCGGTAGCCGGGGAGCTGTTTTTT
v_call: TRBV7-2
j_call: TRBJ2-2
d_call: -
clone_size: -

cdr3_aa: CASSYRAGVINEQFF
cdr3_nt: TGTGCCAGCAGTTACCGAGCGGGAGTAATCAATGAGCAGTTCTTC
v_call: TRBV6-2/TRBV6-3
j_call: TRBJ2-1
d_call: TRBD2
clone_size: -

cdr3_aa: CASRQNPYIGGRGDTGELFF
cdr3_nt: TGCGCCAGCAGACAAAACCCGTATATTGGCGGGAGAGGTGACACCGGGGAGCTGTTTTTT
v_call: TRBV4-1
j_call: TRBJ2-2
d_call: TRBD2
clone_size: few

cdr3_aa: CASSSGWVGETQYF
cdr3_nt: TGTGCCAGCAGCTCCGGGTGGGTGGGAGAGACCCAGTACTTC
v_call: TRBV5-4
j_call: TRBJ2-5
d_call: -
clone_size: -

cdr3_aa: CASSYSLAGGVNEQFF
cdr3_nt: TGTGCCAGCAGTTACTCTCTAGCGGGGGGGGTTAATGAGCAGTTCTTC
v_call: TRBV6-5
j_call: TRBJ2-1
d_call: TRBD2
clone_size: -

cdr3_aa: CATSDQTGEYF
cdr3_nt: TGTGCCACCAGTGATCAGACAGGGGAGTACTTC
v_call: TRBV24-1
j_call: TRBJ2-7
d_call: TRBD1
clone_size: -

cdr3_aa: CASSLELTYEQYF
cdr3_nt: TGTGCCAGCAGCTTAGAACTAACCTACGAGCAGTACTTC
v_call: TRBV7-8
j_call: TRBJ2-7
d_call: -
clone_size: -

cdr3_aa: CASSQLRGLSTEAFF
cdr3_nt: TGTGCCAGCAGCCAATTGAGGGGGCTGAGCACTGAAGCTTTCTTT
v_call: TRBV3-1/TRBV3-2
j_call: TRBJ1-1
d_call: TRBD1
clone_size: -

cdr3_aa: CASSFQTGATNEKLFF
cdr3_nt: TGCGCCAGCAGCTTCCAGACGGGTGCAACTAATGAAAAACTGTTTTTT
v_call: TRBV5-1
j_call: TRBJ1-4
d_call: -
clone_size: -

cdr3_aa: CASSPSFPGEAGTDTQYF
cdr3_nt: TGTGCCAGCTCACCAAGCTTCCCGGGAGAAGCAGGCACAGATACGCAGTATTTT
v_call: TRBV18
j_call: TRBJ2-3
d_call: -
clone_size: few

cdr3_aa: CASSQESAGGTTGELFF
cdr3_nt: TGTGCCAGCAGCCAAGAGTCGGCGGGAGGCACCACCGGGGAGCTGTTTTTT
v_call: TRBV4-2
j_call: TRBJ2-2
d_call: TRBD2
clone_size: -

cdr3_aa: CASSQALVRDSNSPLHF
cdr3_nt: TGTGCCAGCAGCCAAGCCCTCGTCCGGGACAGTAATTCACCCCTCCACTTT
v_call: TRBV4-2
j_call: TRBJ1-6
d_call: TRBD1
clone_size: -

cdr3_aa: CASSLDGGAVDTQYF
cdr3_nt: TGTGCCAGCAGCTTAGACGGGGGGGCTGTAGATACGCAGTATTTT
v_call: TRBV7-6
j_call: TRBJ2-3
d_call: TRBD2
clone_size: -

cdr3_aa: CASSLAMYTGELFF
cdr3_nt: TGTGCCAGCAGCTTAGCCATGTACACCGGGGAGCTGTTTTTT
v_call: TRBV11-3
j_call: TRBJ2-2
d_call: -
clone_size: -

cdr3_aa: CASSFHRVTGVYQETQYF
cdr3_nt: TGTGCCAGCAGCTTTCACAGAGTGACAGGGGTCTACCAAGAGACCCAGTACTTC
v_call: TRBV3-1/TRBV3-2
j_call: TRBJ2-5
d_call: TRBD1
clone_size: -

cdr3_aa: CASSTGVYNSPLHF
cdr3_nt: TGTGCCAGCAGTACGGGAGTCTATAATTCACCCCTCCACTTT
v_call: TRBV2
j_call: TRBJ1-6
d_call: -
clone_size: -

cdr3_aa: CASSLGEAPHNEQFF
cdr3_nt: TGTGCCAGCAGCTTGGGGGAGGCCCCGCACAATGAGCAGTTCTTC
v_call: TRBV5-5
j_call: TRBJ2-1
d_call: -
clone_size: -

cdr3_aa: CASSGQGWQGEQYF
cdr3_nt: TGTGCCAGCAGCGGACAGGGTTGGCAAGGCGAGCAGTACTTC
v_call: TRBV7-9
j_call: TRBJ2-7
d_call: TRBD1
clone_size: -

cdr3_aa: CASSQRGSDNEQFF
cdr3_nt: TGTGCCAGCAGCCAACGGGGGTCCGACAATGAGCAGTTCTTC
v_call: TRBV3-1/TRBV3-2
j_call: TRBJ2-1
d_call: -
clone_size: -

cdr3_aa: CASSLETGSPEKLFF
cdr3_nt: TGCGCCAGCAGCTTGGAGACAGGTTCGCCGGAAAAACTGTTTTTT
v_call: TRBV5-1
j_call: TRBJ1-4
d_call: -
clone_size: few

cdr3_aa: CASSQEGVRLAFF
cdr3_nt: TGCGCCAGCAGCCAAGAAGGAGTGAGGCTAGCTTTCTTT
v_call: TRBV4-1
j_call: TRBJ1-1
d_call: -
clone_size: -

cdr3_aa: CASSPDYSFAYGYTF
cdr3_nt: TGTGCCAGCAGCCCCGATTACAGCTTCGCCTATGGCTACACCTTC
v_call: TRBV5-5
j_call: TRBJ1-2
d_call: -
clone_size: -

cdr3_aa: CASSFDRATPYEQYF
cdr3_nt: TGTGCCAGCAGCTTCGACAGAGCAACTCCCTACGAGCAGTACTTC
v_call: TRBV7-2
j_call: TRBJ2-7
d_call: -
clone_size: -

cdr3_aa: CASSPFMRPLHF
cdr3_nt: TGTGCCAGCAGTCCGTTTATGAGACCCCTCCACTTT
v_call: TRBV28
j_call: TRBJ1-6
d_call: -
clone_size: -

cdr3_aa: CASSLALGTGNYEQYF
cdr3_nt: TGTGCCAGCAGCTTGGCCTTGGGGACAGGGAACTACGAGCAGTACTTC
v_call: TRBV5-6
j_call: TRBJ2-7
d_call: TRBD1
clone_size: -

cdr3_aa: CASSLRTQGFSGNTIYF
cdr3_nt: TGTGCCAGCAGCCTTCGGACACAGGGATTCTCTGGAAACACCATATATTTT
v_call: TRBV3-1/TRBV3-2
j_call: TRBJ1-3
d_call: -
clone_size: -

cdr3_aa: CASSLGAPSGIIQYF
cdr3_nt: TGTGCCAGCAGCTTGGGGGCCCCTAGCGGGATCATTCAGTACTTC
v_call: TRBV5-8
j_call: TRBJ2-4
d_call: TRBD2
clone_size: few

cdr3_aa: CASRPGTGGKGTQYF
cdr3_nt: TGTGCCAGCAGACCCGGGACAGGGGGCAAGGGTACGCAGTATTTT
v_call: TRBV9
j_call: TRBJ2-3
d_call: TRBD1
clone_size: -

cdr3_aa: CASSAPRGRGMNLNTEAFF
cdr3_nt: TGTGCCAGCAGCGCACCAAGGGGGCGCGGGATGAATCTGAACACTGAAGCTTTCTTT
v_call: TRBV7-9
j_call: TRBJ1-1
d_call: TRBD1
clone_size: few

cdr3_aa: CASSQPWGGNTEAFF
cdr3_nt: TGTGCCAGCAGCCAACCATGGGGGGGGAACACTGAAGCTTTCTTT
v_call: TRBV3-1/TRBV3-2
j_call: TRBJ1-1
d_call: -
clone_size: few

cdr3_aa: CASSPDRGVSGNTIYF
cdr3_nt: TGTGCCAGCTCACCAGACAGGGGAGTATCTGGAAACACCATATATTTT
v_call: TRBV18
j_call: TRBJ1-3
d_call: TRBD1
clone_size: -

cdr3_aa: CASTNSGDPYEQYF
cdr3_nt: TGTGCCAGCACGAATAGCGGGGACCCCTACGAGCAGTACTTC
v_call: TRBV27
j_call: TRBJ2-7
d_call: TRBD2
clone_size: -

cdr3_aa: CAISDLGQWRNYGYTF
cdr3_nt: TGTGCCATCAGTGATCTGGGACAATGGAGGAACTATGGCTACACCTTC
v_call: TRBV10-3
j_call: TRBJ1-2
d_call: -
clone_size: once

cdr3_aa: CAWSETVSTEAFF
cdr3_nt: TGTGCCTGGAGTGAGACAGTCTCCACTGAAGCTTTCTTT
v_call: TRBV30
j_call: TRBJ1-1
d_call: -
clone_size: -

cdr3_aa: CASSFGVSNEKLFF
cdr3_nt: TGTGCCAGCAGTTTCGGGGTATCTAATGAAAAACTGTTTTTT
v_call: TRBV6-2/TRBV6-3
j_call: TRBJ1-4
d_call: -
clone_size: -

cdr3_aa: CASSLEPGYTEAFF
cdr3_nt: TGCGCCAGCAGCTTGGAGCCAGGTTACACTGAAGCTTTCTTT
v_call: TRBV5-1
j_call: TRBJ1-1
d_call: -
clone_size: few

cdr3_aa: CASRGIGQGPYNSPLHF
cdr3_nt: TGTGCCAGCAGGGGGATAGGACAGGGCCCCTATAATTCACCCCTCCACTTT
v_call: TRBV2
j_call: TRBJ1-6
d_call: TRBD1
clone_size: once

cdr3_aa: CASSHGDQETQYF
cdr3_nt: TGTGCCAGCAGCCACGGGGACCAAGAGACCCAGTACTTC
v_call: TRBV9
j_call: TRBJ2-5
d_call: -
clone_size: -

cdr3_aa: CAWSPPGGSREETQYF
cdr3_nt: TGTGCCTGGAGCCCGCCCGGGGGGAGTCGCGAGGAGACCCAGTACTTC
v_call: TRBV30
j_call: TRBJ2-5
d_call: TRBD2
clone_size: -

cdr3_aa: CASSQDWTGLGYGYTF
cdr3_nt: TGCGCCAGCAGCCAAGACTGGACCGGACTCGGCTATGGCTACACCTTC
v_call: TRBV4-1
j_call: TRBJ1-2
d_call: -
clone_size: -

cdr3_aa: CASSFTGGSGGTDTQYF
cdr3_nt: TGTGCCAGCAGCTTTACAGGGGGCTCGGGTGGCACAGATACGCAGTATTTT
v_call: TRBV5-8
j_call: TRBJ2-3
d_call: TRBD1
clone_size: -

cdr3_aa: CSVGGQGFTEAFF
cdr3_nt: TGCAGCGTGGGGGGACAGGGATTCACTGAAGCTTTCTTT
v_call: TRBV29-1
j_call: TRBJ1-1
d_call: TRBD1
clone_size: many